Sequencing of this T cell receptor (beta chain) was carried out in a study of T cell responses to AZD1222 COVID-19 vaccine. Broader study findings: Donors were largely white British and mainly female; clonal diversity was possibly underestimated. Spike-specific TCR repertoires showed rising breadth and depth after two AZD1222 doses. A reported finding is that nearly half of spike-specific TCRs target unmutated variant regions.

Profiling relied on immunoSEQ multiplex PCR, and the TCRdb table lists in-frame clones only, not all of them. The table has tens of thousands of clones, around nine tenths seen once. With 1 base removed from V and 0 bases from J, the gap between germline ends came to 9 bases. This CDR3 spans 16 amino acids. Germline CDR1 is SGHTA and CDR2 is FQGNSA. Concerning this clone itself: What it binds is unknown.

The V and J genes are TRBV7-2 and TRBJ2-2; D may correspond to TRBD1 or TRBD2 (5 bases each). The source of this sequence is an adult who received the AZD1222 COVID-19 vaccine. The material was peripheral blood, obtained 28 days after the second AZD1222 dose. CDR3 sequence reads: CASSLGGVANTGELFF. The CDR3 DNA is TGTGCCAGCAGCTTAGGAGGGGTTGCGAACACCGGGGAGCTGTTTTTT.